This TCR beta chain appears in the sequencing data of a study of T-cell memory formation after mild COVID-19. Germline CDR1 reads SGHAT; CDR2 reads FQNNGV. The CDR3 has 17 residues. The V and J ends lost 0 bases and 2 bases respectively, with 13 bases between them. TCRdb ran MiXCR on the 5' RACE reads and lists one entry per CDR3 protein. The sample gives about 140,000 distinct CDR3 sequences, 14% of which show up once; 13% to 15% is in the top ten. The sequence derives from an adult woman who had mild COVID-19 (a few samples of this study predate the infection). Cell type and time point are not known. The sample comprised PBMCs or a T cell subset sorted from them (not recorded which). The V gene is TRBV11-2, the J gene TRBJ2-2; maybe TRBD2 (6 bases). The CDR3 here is CASSLDLTGANTGELFF. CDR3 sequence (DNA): TGTGCCAGCAGCTTAGATCTTACGGGAGCAAACACCGGGGAGCTGTTTTTT.